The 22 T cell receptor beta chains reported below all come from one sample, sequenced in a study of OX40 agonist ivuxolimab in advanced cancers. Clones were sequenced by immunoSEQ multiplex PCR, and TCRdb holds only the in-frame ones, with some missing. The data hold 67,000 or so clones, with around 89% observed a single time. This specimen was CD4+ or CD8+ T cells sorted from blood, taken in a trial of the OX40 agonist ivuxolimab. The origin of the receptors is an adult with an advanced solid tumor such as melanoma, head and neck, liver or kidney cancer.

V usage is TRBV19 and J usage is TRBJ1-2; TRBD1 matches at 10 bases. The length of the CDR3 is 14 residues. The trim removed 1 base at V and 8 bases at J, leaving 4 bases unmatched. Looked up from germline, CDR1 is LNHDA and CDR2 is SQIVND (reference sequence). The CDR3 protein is CASSIVGQGSGYTF. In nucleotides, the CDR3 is TGTGCCAGTAGTATAGTGGGACAGGGGTCCGGCTACACCTTC.

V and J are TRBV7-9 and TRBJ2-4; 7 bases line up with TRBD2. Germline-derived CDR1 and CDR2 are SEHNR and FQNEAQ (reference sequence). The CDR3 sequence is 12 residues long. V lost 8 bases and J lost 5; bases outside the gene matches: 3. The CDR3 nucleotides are TGTGCCAGCGGGGGAGGGGAAAACATTCAGTACTTC. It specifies CASGGGENIQYF.

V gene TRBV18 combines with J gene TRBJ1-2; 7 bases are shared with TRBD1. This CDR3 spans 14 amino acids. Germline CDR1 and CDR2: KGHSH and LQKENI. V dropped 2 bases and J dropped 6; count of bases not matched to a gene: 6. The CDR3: CASSPISRGNGYTF. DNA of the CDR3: TGTGCCAGCTCACCAATCAGCAGGGGGAATGGCTACACCTTC.

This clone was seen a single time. The CDR3 loop is CASRASGGTQETQYF. CDR3 coding DNA: TGCGCCAGCAGGGCTAGCGGAGGGACCCAAGAGACCCAGTACTTC. The J gene is TRBJ2-5, the V gene TRBV5-1; 7 bases agree with TRBD2. The CDR3 extends over 15 amino acids. In germline, CDR1 is SGHRS, CDR2 YFSETQ. Unmatched junction bases numbered 8, after V lost 5 bases and J lost 1 base.

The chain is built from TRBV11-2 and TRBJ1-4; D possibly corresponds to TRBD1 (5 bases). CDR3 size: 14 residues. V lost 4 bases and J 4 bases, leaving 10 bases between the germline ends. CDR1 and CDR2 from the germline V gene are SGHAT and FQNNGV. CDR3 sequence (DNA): TGTGCCAGCAGCTGGGGGGGAGGTAATGAAAAACTGTTTTTT. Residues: CASSWGGGNEKLFF.

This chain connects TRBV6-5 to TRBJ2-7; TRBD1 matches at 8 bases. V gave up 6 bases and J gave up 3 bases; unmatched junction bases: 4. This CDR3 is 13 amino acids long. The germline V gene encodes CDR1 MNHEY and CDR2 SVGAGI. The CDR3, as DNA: TGTGCCAGCAGCAGGGGACAGGTCTACGAGCAGTACTTC. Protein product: CASSRGQVYEQYF.

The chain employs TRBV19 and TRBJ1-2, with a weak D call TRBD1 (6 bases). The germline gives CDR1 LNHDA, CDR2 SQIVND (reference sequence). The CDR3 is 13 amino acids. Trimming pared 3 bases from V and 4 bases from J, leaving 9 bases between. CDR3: CASSMSGVYGYTF. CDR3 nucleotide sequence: TGTGCCAGTAGTATGTCAGGGGTCTATGGCTACACCTTC. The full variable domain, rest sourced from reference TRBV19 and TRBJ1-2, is DGGITQSPKYLFRKEGQNVTLSCEQNLNHDAMYWYRQDPGQGLRLIYYSQIVNDFQKGDIAEGYSVSREKKESFPLTVTSAQKNPTAFYLCASSMSGVYGYTFGSGTRLTVV.

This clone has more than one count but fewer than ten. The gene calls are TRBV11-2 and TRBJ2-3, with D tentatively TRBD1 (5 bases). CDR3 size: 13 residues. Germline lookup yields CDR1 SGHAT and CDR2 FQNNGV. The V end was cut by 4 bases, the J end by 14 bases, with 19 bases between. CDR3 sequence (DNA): TGTGCCAGCAGCTCTCCCGTTATTGGGGCACGGTATTTT. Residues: CASSSPVIGARYF.

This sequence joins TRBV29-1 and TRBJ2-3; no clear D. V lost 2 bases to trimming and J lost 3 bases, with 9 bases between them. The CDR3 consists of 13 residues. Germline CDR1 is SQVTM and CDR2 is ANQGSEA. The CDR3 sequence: CSVELRGTDTQYF. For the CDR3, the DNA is TGCAGCGTTGAATTGCGTGGAACAGATACGCAGTATTTT.

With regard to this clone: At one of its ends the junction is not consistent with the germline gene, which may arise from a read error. Here the CDR3 DNA reads TGTGCCAGCAGTCAAGGCGGCCAGGGGTACGAGCAGTACTTC. Its translation is CASSQGGQGYEQYF. The J gene is TRBJ2-7, the V gene TRBV4-2, with D perhaps TRBD1 (6 bases). Germline V gene lookup returns CDR1 LGHNA and CDR2 YNFKEQ. CDR3 length: 14 amino acids.

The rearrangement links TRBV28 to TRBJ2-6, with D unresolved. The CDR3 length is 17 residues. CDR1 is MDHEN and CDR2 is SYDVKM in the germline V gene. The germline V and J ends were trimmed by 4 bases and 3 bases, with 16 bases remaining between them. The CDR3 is CASSSREPLIGANVLTF. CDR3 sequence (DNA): TGTGCCAGCAGTTCCAGAGAGCCGCTAATTGGGGCCAACGTCCTGACTTTC.

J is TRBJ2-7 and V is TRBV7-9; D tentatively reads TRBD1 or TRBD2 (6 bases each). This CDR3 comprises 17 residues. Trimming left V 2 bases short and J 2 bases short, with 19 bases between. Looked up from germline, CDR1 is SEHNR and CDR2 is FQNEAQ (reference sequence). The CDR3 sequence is CASSLSSSGAGPYEQYF. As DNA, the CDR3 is TGTGCCAGCAGCTTATCATCCTCGGGGGCGGGTCCCTACGAGCAGTACTTC.

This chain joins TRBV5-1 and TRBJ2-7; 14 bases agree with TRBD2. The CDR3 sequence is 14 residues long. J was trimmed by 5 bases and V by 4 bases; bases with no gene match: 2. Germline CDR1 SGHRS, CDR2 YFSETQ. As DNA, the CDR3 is TGCGCCAGCAGCGGGGGACTAGCGGGAGACGAGCAGTACTTC. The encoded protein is CASSGGLAGDEQYF.

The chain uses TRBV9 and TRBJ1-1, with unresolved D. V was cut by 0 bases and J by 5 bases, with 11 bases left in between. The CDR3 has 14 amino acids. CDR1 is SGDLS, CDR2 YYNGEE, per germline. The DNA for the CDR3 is TGTGCCAGCAGCGTAGATGGGGAGAGGACTGAAGCTTTCTTT. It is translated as CASSVDGERTEAFF.

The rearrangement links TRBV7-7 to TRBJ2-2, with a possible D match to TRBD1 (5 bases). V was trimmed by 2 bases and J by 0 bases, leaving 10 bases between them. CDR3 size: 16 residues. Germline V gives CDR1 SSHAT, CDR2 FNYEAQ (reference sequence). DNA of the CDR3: TGTGCCAGCAGCTTACAGGGCCCATCGAACACCGGGGAGCTGTTTTTT. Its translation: CASSLQGPSNTGELFF.

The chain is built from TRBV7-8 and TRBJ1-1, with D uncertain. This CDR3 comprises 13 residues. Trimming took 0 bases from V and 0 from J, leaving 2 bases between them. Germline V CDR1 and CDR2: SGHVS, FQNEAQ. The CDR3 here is CASSLALNTEAFF. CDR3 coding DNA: TGTGCCAGCAGCTTAGCCTTGAACACTGAAGCTTTCTTT. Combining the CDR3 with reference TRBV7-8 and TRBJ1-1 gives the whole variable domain GAGVSQSPRYKVAKRGQDVALRCDPISGHVSLFWYQQALGQGPEFLTYFQNEAQLDKSGLPSDRFFAERPEGSVSTLKIQRTQQEDSAVYLCASSLALNTEAFFGQGTRLTVV.

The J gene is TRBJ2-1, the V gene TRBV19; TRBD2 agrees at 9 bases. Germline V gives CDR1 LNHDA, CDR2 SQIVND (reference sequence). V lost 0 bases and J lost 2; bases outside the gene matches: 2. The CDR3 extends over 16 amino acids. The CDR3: CASSIERTSAYNEQFF. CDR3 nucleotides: TGTGCCAGTAGTATAGAACGGACTAGCGCCTACAATGAGCAGTTCTTC. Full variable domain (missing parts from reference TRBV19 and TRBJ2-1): DGGITQSPKYLFRKEGQNVTLSCEQNLNHDAMYWYRQDPGQGLRLIYYSQIVNDFQKGDIAEGYSVSREKKESFPLTVTSAQKNPTAFYLCASSIERTSAYNEQFFGPGTRLTVL.

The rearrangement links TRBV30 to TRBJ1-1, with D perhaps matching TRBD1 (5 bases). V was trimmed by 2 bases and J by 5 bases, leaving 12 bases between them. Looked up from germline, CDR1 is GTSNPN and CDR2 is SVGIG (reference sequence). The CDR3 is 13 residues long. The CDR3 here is CAWSKLRGTEAFF. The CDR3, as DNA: TGTGCCTGGAGTAAATTGCGGGGGACTGAAGCTTTCTTT.

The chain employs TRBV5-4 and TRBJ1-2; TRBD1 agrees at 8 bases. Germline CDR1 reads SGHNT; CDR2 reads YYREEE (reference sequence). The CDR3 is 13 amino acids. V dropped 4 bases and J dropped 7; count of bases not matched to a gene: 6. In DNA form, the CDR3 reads TGTGCCAGCAGCCTTGGACAGGGCTCTGGCTACACCTTC. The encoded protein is CASSLGQGSGYTF.

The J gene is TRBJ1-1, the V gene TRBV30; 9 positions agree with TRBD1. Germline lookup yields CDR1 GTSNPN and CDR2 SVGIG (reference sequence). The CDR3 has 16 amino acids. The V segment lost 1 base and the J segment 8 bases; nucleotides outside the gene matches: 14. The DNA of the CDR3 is TGTGCCTGGAGTGGAAATCGTGACAGGGGGAGAAAAGAAGCTTTCTTT. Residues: CAWSGNRDRGRKEAFF.

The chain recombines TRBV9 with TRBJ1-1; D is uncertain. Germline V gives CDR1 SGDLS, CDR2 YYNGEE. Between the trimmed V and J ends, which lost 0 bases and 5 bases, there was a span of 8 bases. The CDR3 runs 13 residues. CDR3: CASSVGARTEAFF. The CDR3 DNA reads TGTGCCAGCAGCGTAGGAGCGCGGACTGAAGCTTTCTTT.

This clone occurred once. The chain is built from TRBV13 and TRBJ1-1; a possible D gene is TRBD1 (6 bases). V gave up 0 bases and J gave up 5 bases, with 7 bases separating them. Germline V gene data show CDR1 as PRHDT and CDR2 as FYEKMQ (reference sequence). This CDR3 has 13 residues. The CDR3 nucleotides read TGTGCCAGCAGCTTAGGGGGGACAACTGAAGCTTTCTTT. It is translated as CASSLGGTTEAFF.